This T cell receptor beta chain was identified during a study of graft-versus-host responses after intestinal transplantation. Study-wide context: The transplants performed in recipients were multivisceral, liver-intestinal, or isolated intestinal. Tacrolimus and steroids were given for two to three years to all recipients after anti-thymocyte globulin induction.

Study conclusions and caveats: High graft-versus-host to host-versus-graft T cell clonal ratios marked allografts of patients with graft-donor macrochimerism.

Concerning this clone itself: As yet, its antigen is unknown.

Generated by immunoSEQ multiplex PCR, the TCRdb table keeps only in-frame clones and is missing some. The sample shows more than 65,000 clones, 84% of them seen only once. This material consisted of unstimulated CD4+ T cells sorted from spleen or lymph node cells, taken before transplant. The receptor was derived from a human donor who was the organ donor for an intestinal transplant.

DNA of the CDR3: TGTGCCAGCAGTTGGGGAGGGGGAGACACCGGGGAGCTGTTTTTT. Its translation: CASSWGGGDTGELFF. The chain has TRBV6-6 and TRBJ2-2; D might be TRBD2 (7 bases). Germline V gene sequence: CDR1 MNHNY, CDR2 SVGAGI (reference sequence). This CDR3 has 15 residues. Deletions cut 4 bases from V and 3 bases from J, with 12 bases between.